Listed below are T cell receptor beta chains from one sample, sequenced in a study of lymphopenia after photon versus proton radiotherapy. The protocol was immunoSEQ multiplex PCR, while the TCRdb copy is restricted to in-frame clones and leaves out a portion. The table has just over 40,000 clones, about 86% seen once. The sample in question was peripheral blood, obtained from a patient treated with proton-based radiotherapy. The receptors derive from a woman in her seventies with pancreatic cancer. Some clones in this sample may be carry-over from other donors' samples. The CDR3 runs from the conserved cysteine through the conserved F or W. A D gene is named only where the DNA matches it firmly. Size values are once, few and many counts, or a class for expanded clones, and some rows have none.

V: TRBV7-2; D: .; size: once; J: TRBJ2-7; DNA: TGTGCCAGCAGCTCGCAGCAAATATACGAGCAGTACTTC; CDR3: CASSSQQIYEQYF
V: TRBV5-4; D: .; size: .; J: TRBJ2-5; DNA: TGTGCCAGCAGCTTAACCCAAGAGACCCAGTACTTC; CDR3: CASSLTQETQYF
V: TRBV2; D: TRBD1; size: .; J: TRBJ1-1; DNA: TGTGCCAGCAGCCGGACAGGGGGCATCACTGAAGCTTTCTTT; CDR3: CASSRTGGITEAFF
V: TRBV5-1; D: .; size: .; J: TRBJ2-1; DNA: TGCGCCAGCAGCTTGACTGGATTGAGCTCCTACAATGAGCAGTTCTTC; CDR3: CASSLTGLSSYNEQFF
V: TRBV7-2; D: .; size: .; J: TRBJ1-1; DNA: TGTGCCAGCAGTTTCGGGGGGGGCCTGAACACTGAAGCTTTCTTT; CDR3: CASSFGGGLNTEAFF
V: TRBV9; D: .; size: .; J: TRBJ2-1; DNA: TGTGCCAGCAGCGTAGTGGGGGGGCCCTCGATTTACAATGAGCAGTTCTTC; CDR3: CASSVVGGPSIYNEQFF
V: TRBV5-1; D: .; size: .; J: TRBJ2-3; DNA: TGCGCCAGCACCTTGAGTGGATTTGGCACAGATACGCAGTATTTT; CDR3: CASTLSGFGTDTQYF
V: TRBV19; D: .; size: .; J: TRBJ1-1; DNA: TGTGCCAGTAGTCTGGCAGGCAACACTGAAGCTTTCTTT; CDR3: CASSLAGNTEAFF
V: TRBV6-1; D: .; size: .; J: TRBJ1-6; DNA: TGTGCCAGCAACGCCTCACCCCTCCACTTT; CDR3: CASNASPLHF
V: TRBV27; D: .; size: .; J: TRBJ2-1; DNA: TGTGCCAGCAGCCCCACAGGGCGCGAGCAGTTCTTC; CDR3: CASSPTGREQFF
V: TRBV5-5; D: .; size: .; J: TRBJ2-7; DNA: TGTGCCAGCAGCTTGAGTGCCCAATTAGGGAACGAGCAGTACTTC; CDR3: CASSLSAQLGNEQYF
V: TRBV7-2; D: .; size: few; J: TRBJ2-1; DNA: TGTGCCAGCAGCTCGGACAGCTACAATGAGCAGTTCTTC; CDR3: CASSSDSYNEQFF
V: TRBV19; D: .; size: few; J: TRBJ1-1; DNA: TGTGCCAGTGGGACCGGGACTATCAACACTGAAGCTTTCTTT; CDR3: CASGTGTINTEAFF
V: TRBV5-4; D: .; size: .; J: TRBJ1-1; DNA: TGTGCCAGCCATCCCGGATCATCAAACACTGAAGCTTTCTTT; CDR3: CASHPGSSNTEAFF
V: TRBV19; D: .; size: .; J: TRBJ2-2; DNA: TGTGCCAGTAGTATTTTCTCCGGGGAGCTGTTTTTT; CDR3: CASSIFSGELFF
V: TRBV30; D: TRBD1; size: once; J: TRBJ1-3; DNA: TGTGCCTGGAGGCCTCCCGGGACAGCATCAAGAAACACCATATATTTT; CDR3: CAWRPPGTASRNTIYF
V: TRBV27; D: TRBD1; size: .; J: TRBJ2-5; DNA: TGTGCCAGCAGTTTATGGTCGACAGGGATGTTAGGGGAGACCCAGTACTTC; CDR3: CASSLWSTGMLGETQYF
V: TRBV10-3; D: .; size: once; J: TRBJ1-5; DNA: TGTGCCATCAGTGAGTCGAGCCCGGGGGAAGCGGGTGGCAATCAGCCCCAGCATTTT; CDR3: CAISESSPGEAGGNQPQHF
V: TRBV5-1; D: TRBD2; size: .; J: TRBJ2-1; DNA: TGCGCCAGCAGCCCCAGGACTAGCGGGAGTAGGGATGAGCAGTTCTTC; CDR3: CASSPRTSGSRDEQFF
V: TRBV11-2; D: TRBD1; size: .; J: TRBJ2-2; DNA: TGTGCCAGCAGACGTCCCGGGACAGGGTCCGGGGAGCTGTTTTTT; CDR3: CASRRPGTGSGELFF
V: TRBV11-2; D: TRBD1; size: .; J: TRBJ2-7; DNA: TGTGCCAGCAGCCCGCTGGGGACAGGCGTCTACGAGCAGTACTTC; CDR3: CASSPLGTGVYEQYF
V: TRBV5-6; D: TRBD1; size: once; J: TRBJ2-7; DNA: TGTGCCACCGGACAGGGCTCCTACGAGCAGTACTTC; CDR3: CATGQGSYEQYF
V: TRBV5-1; D: TRBD1; size: once; J: TRBJ2-2; DNA: TGCGCCACCCCGGACAGGAACACCGGGGAGTTGTTTTTT; CDR3: CATPDRNTGELFF
V: TRBV30; D: .; size: .; J: TRBJ1-1; DNA: TGTGCCTGGTACCCCAGGGGGAACACTGAAGCTTTCTTT; CDR3: CAWYPRGNTEAFF
V: TRBV7-3; D: .; size: .; J: TRBJ1-2; DNA: TGTGCCAGCAGCTTAAATCGGGAGAGACACTATGGCTACACCTTC; CDR3: CASSLNRERHYGYTF
V: TRBV5-8; D: .; size: .; J: TRBJ2-3; DNA: TGTGCCAGCAGCTTACAGGGCACAGATACGCAGTATTTT; CDR3: CASSLQGTDTQYF